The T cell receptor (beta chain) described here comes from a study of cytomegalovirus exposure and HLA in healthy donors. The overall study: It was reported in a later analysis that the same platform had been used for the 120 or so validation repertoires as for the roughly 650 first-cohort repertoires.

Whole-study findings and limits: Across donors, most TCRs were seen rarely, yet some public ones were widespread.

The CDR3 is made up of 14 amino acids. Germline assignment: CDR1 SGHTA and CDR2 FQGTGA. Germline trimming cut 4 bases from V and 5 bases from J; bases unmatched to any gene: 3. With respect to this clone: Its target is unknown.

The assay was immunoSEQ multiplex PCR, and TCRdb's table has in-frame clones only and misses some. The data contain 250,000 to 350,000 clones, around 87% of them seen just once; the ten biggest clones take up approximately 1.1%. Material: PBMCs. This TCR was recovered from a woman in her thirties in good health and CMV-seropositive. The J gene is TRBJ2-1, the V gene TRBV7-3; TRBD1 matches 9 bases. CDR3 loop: CASSSDRGHNEQFF. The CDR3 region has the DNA TGTGCCAGCAGCTCGGACAGGGGTCACAATGAGCAGTTCTTC.